Shown below are 29 T cell receptor beta chains from a single sample sequenced in a study of beta chain features in type 1 diabetes. Expressed TCRB transcripts were sequenced, since all the RNA that had been isolated was reverse transcribed. Sequencing used immunoSEQ multiplex PCR; TCRdb keeps in-frame clones, though not all of them. The data hold about 150,000 clones, with over 8.5% observed a single time. Sequenced material: central memory CD4+ T cells from blood. The receptor set was obtained from a man aged 18-30 years in good health.

This clone was detected ten times or more. This same CDR3 is encoded by further DNA sequences in the sample. J is TRBJ1-5 and V is TRBV4-3; 7 nucleotides agree with TRBD1. With V trimmed by 0 bases and J by 1 base, 6 bases remained unmatched. CDR3 length equals 17 residues. The germline V gene has CDR1 LGHNA and CDR2 YSLEER. For the CDR3, the DNA is TGCGCCAGCAGCCAAGACCCGCAGGGGGGAAGCAATCAGCCCCAGCATTTT. Translating gives CASSQDPQGGSNQPQHF.

This chain connects TRBV29-1 to TRBJ2-3; a possible D gene is TRBD2 (6 bases). This CDR3 has 12 amino acids. V was trimmed by 7 bases and J by 7 bases, leaving 15 bases between them. Germline V gene lookup returns CDR1 SQVTM and CDR2 ANQGSEA. CDR3 loop: CSAPRAGNTQYF. The CDR3 nucleotides read TGCAGCGCCCCACGGGCGGGGAATACGCAGTATTTT.

In this sample, this clone turned up a few times. The J gene is TRBJ2-3, the V gene TRBV14; 9 bases are shared with TRBD2. The V segment lost 1 base and the J segment 4 bases; nucleotides outside the gene matches: 3. Germline CDR1 and CDR2: SGHDN and FVKESK. The CDR3 spans 15 residues. The CDR3 DNA follows: TGTGCCAGCAGCCAAGTGGCGGGGGGGCCAGATACGCAGTATTTT. As protein: CASSQVAGGPDTQYF.

This clone is medium-sized within its sample. Other nucleotide sequences from this sample produce the same CDR3. The chain is built from TRBV9 and TRBJ2-5; D is ambiguous. Trimming removed 3 bases at V and 3 bases at J, with 3 bases between. Germline CDR1 SGDLS, CDR2 YYNGEE. The CDR3 runs to 11 residues. CDR3 nucleotides: TGTGCCAGCAGCGCAAAAGAGACCCAGTACTTC. Protein sequence: CASSAKETQYF.

This clone was counted between two and nine times. This sequence joins TRBV6-5 and TRBJ2-1; TRBD1 matches at 10 bases. CDR3 length: 15 amino acids. The J segment lost 3 bases and the V segment lost 6 bases, leaving 5 bases of the junction unmatched. From germline, CDR1 is MNHEY and CDR2 SVGAGI. CDR3: CASSRDRGNYNEQFF. CDR3 bases: TGTGCCAGCAGCAGGGACAGGGGAAACTACAATGAGCAGTTCTTC.

V and J are TRBV5-6 and TRBJ1-1; D uncertain. The CDR3 is 12 residues long. Germline V gene sequence: CDR1 SGHDT, CDR2 YYEEEE. Trimming took off 4 bases at V and 0 bases at J, with 4 bases between the two ends. CDR3 amino acids: CASSKVNTEAFF. CDR3 DNA sequence: TGTGCCAGCAGCAAAGTGAACACTGAAGCTTTCTTT.

The chain links TRBV28 to TRBJ2-7; D unclear. V was trimmed by 5 bases and J by 3 bases, leaving 5 bases between them. CDR1 is MDHEN, CDR2 SYDVKM, per germline. CDR3 size: 11 residues. As DNA, the CDR3 is TGTGCCAGCAGTACCTACTACGAGCAGTACTTC. Its protein product is CASSTYYEQYF.

This clone was picked up a small number of times. The rearrangement links TRBV28 to TRBJ2-1, with 8 bases that match TRBD2. The CDR3 has 17 residues. Germline V gene lookup returns CDR1 MDHEN and CDR2 SYDVKM. V shed 2 bases and J 3 bases; nucleotides not matched to a gene: 9. The CDR3 region is CASSLMTGTRGYNEQFF. The CDR3 region has the DNA TGTGCCAGCAGTTTAATGACCGGGACTAGAGGCTACAATGAGCAGTTCTTC.

This clone was seen at least ten times. Here the CDR3 DNA reads TGTGCCAGCTCACCAGCCAGCCTCACGACCTACGAGCAGTACTTC. Amino acids: CASSPASLTTYEQYF. The chain couples TRBV18 to TRBJ2-7; D not certain. The CDR3 covers 15 residues. The germline gives CDR1 KGHSH, CDR2 LQKENI. V was trimmed by 2 bases and J by 2 bases, leaving 13 bases between them.

This clone was found a few times. This chain links TRBV19 with TRBJ2-7, with TRBD1 as a possible D gene (6 bases). Germline loops: CDR1 LNHDA, CDR2 SQIVND (reference sequence). CDR3 length equals 15 residues. Trimming shortened V by 5 bases and J by 5 bases, and 19 bases separated the two germline ends. Here the CDR3 reads CASSFRQDRGNEQYF. The DNA for the CDR3 is TGTGCCAGTAGTTTCCGACAGGACAGAGGGAACGAGCAGTACTTC.

This clone came up a few times. The rearrangement uses TRBV18 and TRBJ1-2, with 9 nucleotides matching TRBD1. The CDR3 covers 14 residues. Germline V lookup: CDR1 KGHSH, CDR2 LQKENI. V lost 3 bases, J lost 6 bases, and 5 bases stayed unmatched. CDR3 DNA: TGTGCCAGCTCACCTTCCGGGACAGGGAATGGCTACACCTTC. It is translated as CASSPSGTGNGYTF. Drawing the rest from reference TRBV18 and TRBJ1-2, the complete variable domain is NAGVMQNPRHLVRRRGQEARLRCSPMKGHSHVYWYRQLPEEGLKFMVYLQKENIIDESGMPKERFSAEFPKEGPSILRIQQVVRGDSAAYFCASSPSGTGNGYTFGSGTRLTVV.

The table lists this clone with a few counts. This chain links TRBV14 with TRBJ2-3, with 9 bases fitting TRBD2. The CDR3 runs to 15 residues. J lost 7 bases, V lost 2 bases, and 7 bases had no gene match. Germline CDR1 and CDR2: SGHDN and FVKESK. Written as DNA, the CDR3 is TGTGCCAGCAGCCAATTAGCTAGCGGGAAGTATACGCAGTATTTT. It encodes CASSQLASGKYTQYF.

This clone has more than one count but fewer than ten. The chain combines TRBV9 with TRBJ1-2; possibly TRBD1 for D (5 bases). Germline CDR1 SGDLS, CDR2 YYNGEE. Between the trimmed V and J ends, which lost 3 bases and 2 bases, there was a span of 8 bases. This CDR3 comprises 13 residues. CDR3 loop: CASSGRGNYGYTF. CDR3 sequence (DNA): TGTGCCAGCAGCGGAAGGGGAAACTATGGCTACACCTTC.

The table lists this clone with a few counts. CDR3 residues: CSVRSRGTGETQYF. CDR3 DNA sequence: TGCAGCGTTCGATCCAGGGGGACCGGAGAGACCCAGTACTTC. The J gene is TRBJ2-5, the V gene TRBV29-1, with 7 positions matching TRBD1. The trim removed 5 bases at V and 4 bases at J, leaving 10 bases unmatched. This CDR3 has 14 amino acids. Germline assignment: CDR1 SQVTM and CDR2 ANQGSEA.

This rearrangement joins TRBV14 to TRBJ1-4; unclear D gene. The CDR3 loop spans 15 amino acids. The germline CDR1 and CDR2 sequences are SGHDN and FVKESK. V lost 4 bases, J lost 6 bases, and 15 bases lay in between. The CDR3 DNA sequence: TGTGCCAGCAGCCTCCGTGTCGGGCGTGATGAAAAACTGTTTTTT. This gives the protein CASSLRVGRDEKLFF.

This clone showed up just a few times. A far larger clone is one base from this, pointing to a likely read error. The CDR3 is CASSARREPSTDTQYF. CDR3 DNA: TGTGCCAGCAGCGCGCGACGGGAACCTAGCACAGATACGCAGTATTTT. The chain combines TRBV7-9 with TRBJ2-3, with D possibly being TRBD2 (5 bases). Germline CDR1 and CDR2: SEHNR and FQNEAQ (reference sequence). This CDR3 has 16 amino acids. V lost 5 bases to trimming and J lost 0 bases, with 15 bases between them.

This clone has a count of ten or more. Other DNA sequences from this sample encode an identical CDR3 as well. The J gene is TRBJ2-3, the V gene TRBV29-1; either TRBD1 or TRBD2 may fit D (5 bases each). Germline V gene data show CDR1 as SQVTM and CDR2 as ANQGSEA. CDR3 length: 10 amino acids. Trimming stripped 4 bases from V and 6 bases from J, with 5 bases between. The CDR3 region has the DNA TGCAGCGTTGGGGGGGATACGCAGTATTTT. It is translated as CSVGGDTQYF.

The table lists this clone with a few counts. V gene TRBV5-6 combines with J gene TRBJ1-1; D uncertain. Germline loops: CDR1 SGHDT, CDR2 YYEEEE. The ends were cut back, 2 bases at V and 4 bases at J, with 9 bases in the middle. This CDR3 spans 13 amino acids. In DNA form, the CDR3 reads TGTGCCAGCAGCTTAACGTGGGGCACTGAAGCTTTCTTT. Protein: CASSLTWGTEAFF.

In this sample, this clone turned up many times. This sequence joins TRBV5-1 and TRBJ2-1; TRBD1 matches at 7 bases. The CDR3 covers 15 residues. V shed 5 bases and J 0 bases; nucleotides not matched to a gene: 5. Germline CDR1 reads SGHRS; CDR2 reads YFSETQ. The CDR3 spells CASRPRGSSYNEQFF. DNA of the CDR3: TGCGCCAGCAGGCCCAGGGGGAGCTCCTACAATGAGCAGTTCTTC. The full variable domain, with the rest looked up from reference TRBV5-1 and TRBJ2-1, is KAGVTQTPRYLIKTRGQQVTLSCSPISGHRSVSWYQQTPGQGLQFLFEYFSETQRNKGNFPGRFSGRQFSNSRSEMNVSTLELGDSALYLCASRPRGSSYNEQFFGPGTRLTVL.

This clone was counted a few times. This CDR3 reads CASSLSSGGRGFYEQYF. In DNA form, the CDR3 reads TGTGCCAGCAGTTTATCTAGCGGGGGGCGGGGATTCTACGAGCAGTACTTC. J is TRBJ2-7 and V is TRBV28, with 11 bases lining up with TRBD2. The trim removed 1 base at V and 3 bases at J, leaving 8 bases unmatched. Germline V gene data show CDR1 as MDHEN and CDR2 as SYDVKM. The CDR3 sequence is 17 residues long.

This clone was seen only a few times. The V and J genes are TRBV28 and TRBJ2-5, with D perhaps TRBD2 (6 bases). CDR3 length: 14 residues. V dropped 6 bases and J dropped 5 bases, with 16 bases sitting between them. The V gene's germline CDR1 is MDHEN and CDR2 SYDVKM. The chain's CDR3 is CASSTWEGRETQYF. CDR3 sequence (DNA): TGTGCCAGCAGCACCTGGGAAGGGAGGGAGACCCAGTACTTC.

The chain is built from TRBV2 and TRBJ1-2; D might be TRBD1 (5 bases). The CDR3 runs to 15 residues. V shed 6 bases and J shed 0 bases, with 14 bases lying between them. Per germline, CDR1 SNHLY and CDR2 FYNNEI. The CDR3 spells CASRQENYPNYGYTF. The DNA of the CDR3 is TGTGCCAGCAGACAGGAGAACTATCCTAACTATGGCTACACCTTC.

Ten or more counts support this clone. V is TRBV15 and J is TRBJ1-2; D is unresolved. This CDR3 spans 16 amino acids. Germline loops: CDR1 LNHNV, CDR2 YYDKDF (reference sequence). V lost 0 bases and J 0 bases, leaving 11 bases between the germline ends. CDR3: CATSRDHGRANYGYTF. The CDR3 DNA is TGTGCCACCAGCAGAGATCACGGGCGTGCTAACTATGGCTACACCTTC.

This clone was recorded a few times. The V gene is TRBV9, the J gene TRBJ2-3, with 9 nucleotides matching TRBD2. The CDR3 runs to 16 residues. The germline CDR1 and CDR2 sequences are SGDLS and YYNGEE. V lost 4 bases and J lost 1; bases outside the gene matches: 7. The CDR3 nucleotides are TGTGCCAGCAGCATTGTAGCGGGGGTGCGCACAGATACGCAGTATTTT. It is translated as CASSIVAGVRTDTQYF.

This clone was picked up a small number of times. The chain employs TRBV6-5 and TRBJ2-7; 10 bases align to TRBD2. Germline CDR1 MNHEY, CDR2 SVGAGI. The CDR3 is made up of 15 amino acids. The V and J ends lost 5 bases and 5 bases, in that order; junction bases with no gene match: 9. CDR3 sequence: CASSPWLAGANEQYF. The CDR3, as DNA: TGTGCCAGCAGTCCCTGGCTAGCGGGAGCCAACGAGCAGTACTTC.

This clone came up a few times. The CDR3 here is CATSSSPAHGYTF. For the CDR3, the DNA is TGTGCCACCAGCAGCTCGCCAGCGCATGGCTACACCTTC. The chain carries TRBV15 and TRBJ1-2; no definite D call. CDR1 is LNHNV, CDR2 YYDKDF, per germline (reference sequence). Trimming left V 3 bases short and J 6 bases short, with 11 bases between. This CDR3 contains 13 residues. Combining the CDR3 with reference TRBV15 and TRBJ1-2 gives the whole variable domain DAMVIQNPRYQVTQFGKPVTLSCSQTLNHNVMYWYQQKSSQAPKLLFHYYDKDFNNEADTPDNFQSRRPNTSFCFLDIRSPGLGDTAMYLCATSSSPAHGYTFGSGTRLTVV.

The V call is TRBV10-3, the J call TRBJ1-6, with 7 nucleotides matching TRBD1. Germline CDR1 ENHRY, CDR2 SYGVKD. CDR3 length: 14 amino acids. After removal of 6 bases from V and 11 bases from J, the junction contained 10 bases not matched to a gene. CDR3 nucleotides: TGTGCCATCAGAATAGGGGGCGTAGATGCACCCCTCCACTTT. It specifies CAIRIGGVDAPLHF.

This clone was found many times. The rearrangement joins TRBV7-2 to TRBJ1-1; possibly TRBD1 for D (6 bases). This CDR3 is built from 13 residues. The V gene lost 9 bases and the J gene lost 1 base, with 12 bases spanning the gap. The germline V gene encodes CDR1 SGHTA and CDR2 FQGNSA. The CDR3 nucleotides read TGTGCCAGTTTACAGGGAAGGAACACTGAAGCTTTCTTT. Translation gives CASLQGRNTEAFF.

This clone was seen many times. CDR3 sequence (DNA): TGTGCCAGCAGCTTATACAAGAACACTGAAGCTTTCTTT. Its translation: CASSLYKNTEAFF. The genes are TRBV7-2 and TRBJ1-1; no firm D call. Germline V lookup: CDR1 SGHTA, CDR2 FQGNSA. V was pared by 2 bases and J by 1 base, with 5 bases between. The CDR3 loop spans 13 amino acids.